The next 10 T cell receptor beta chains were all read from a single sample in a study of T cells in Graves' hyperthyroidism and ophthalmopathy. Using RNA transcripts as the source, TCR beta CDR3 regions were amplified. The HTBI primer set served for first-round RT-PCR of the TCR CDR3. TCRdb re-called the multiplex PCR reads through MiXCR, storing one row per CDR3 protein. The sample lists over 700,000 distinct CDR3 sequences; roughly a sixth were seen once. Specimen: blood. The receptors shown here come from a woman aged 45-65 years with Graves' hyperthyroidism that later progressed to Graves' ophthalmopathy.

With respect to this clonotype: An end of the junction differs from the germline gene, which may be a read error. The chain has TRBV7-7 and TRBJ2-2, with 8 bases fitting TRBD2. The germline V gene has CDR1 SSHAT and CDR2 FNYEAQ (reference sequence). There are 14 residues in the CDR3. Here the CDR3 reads CASSPIAGPGELFF. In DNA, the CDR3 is TGTGCTAGCAGCCCAATAGCGGGGCCCGGGGAGCTGTTTTTT.

In nucleotides, the CDR3 is TGTGCCAGCAGCTACCTACCTCCGGTTTTGGGACAGGGAGTCTACGAGCAGTACTTC. Its protein product is CASSYLPPVLGQGVYEQYF. This rearrangement joins TRBV6-9 to TRBJ2-7, with 9 bases fitting TRBD1. The CDR3 is 19 amino acids. From germline, CDR1 is MNHGY and CDR2 SVAAGI. With V trimmed by 6 bases and J by 3 bases, 21 bases remained unmatched.

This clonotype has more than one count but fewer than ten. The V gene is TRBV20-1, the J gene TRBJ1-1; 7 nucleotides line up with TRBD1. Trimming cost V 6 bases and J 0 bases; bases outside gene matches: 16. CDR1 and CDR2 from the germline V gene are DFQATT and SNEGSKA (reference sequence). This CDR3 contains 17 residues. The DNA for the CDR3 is TGCAGTGCCGGACACGACAGGGTGGGAGCCATGAACACTGAAGCTTTCTTT. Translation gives CSAGHDRVGAMNTEAFF.

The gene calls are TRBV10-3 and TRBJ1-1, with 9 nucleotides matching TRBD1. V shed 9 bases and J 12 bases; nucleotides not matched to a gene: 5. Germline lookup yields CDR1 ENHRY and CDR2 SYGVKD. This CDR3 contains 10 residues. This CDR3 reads CAIGTGRTFF. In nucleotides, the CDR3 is TGTGCCATAGGGACAGGGCGGACTTTCTTT.

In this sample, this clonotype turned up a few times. The CDR3 region has the DNA TGCGCCAGCAGCCCGGACAGCGCTGAGTCGATCACTGAAGCTTTCTTT. Protein: CASSPDSAESITEAFF. The chain employs TRBV5-1 and TRBJ1-1; a weak D match, TRBD1 (6 bases). The V end lost 4 bases, the J end lost 4 bases, and 20 bases lay between the germline ends. The CDR3 loop spans 16 amino acids. Per the germline V gene, CDR1 is SGHRS and CDR2 is YFSETQ.

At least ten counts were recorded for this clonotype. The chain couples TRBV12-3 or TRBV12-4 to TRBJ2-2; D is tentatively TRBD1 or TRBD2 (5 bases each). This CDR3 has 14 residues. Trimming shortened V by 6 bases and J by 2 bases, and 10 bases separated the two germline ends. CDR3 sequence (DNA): TGTGCCAGCAGCTGGGACGGTAACACCGGGGAGCTGTTTTTT. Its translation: CASSWDGNTGELFF.

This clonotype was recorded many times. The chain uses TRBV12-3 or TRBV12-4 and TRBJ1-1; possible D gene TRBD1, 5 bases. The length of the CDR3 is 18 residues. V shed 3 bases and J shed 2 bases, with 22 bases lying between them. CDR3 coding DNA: TGTGCCAGCAGTTTGGGGGACTTCCCTATTGAGGGAAACACTGAAGCTTTCTTT. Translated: CASSLGDFPIEGNTEAFF.

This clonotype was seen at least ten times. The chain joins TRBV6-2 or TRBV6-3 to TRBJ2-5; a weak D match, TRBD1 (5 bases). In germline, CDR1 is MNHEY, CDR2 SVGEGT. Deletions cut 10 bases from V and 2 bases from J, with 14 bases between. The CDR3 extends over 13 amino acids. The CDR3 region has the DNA TGTGCCATGGCGCCGGCAGGGCAAGAGACCCAGTACTTC. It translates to CAMAPAGQETQYF.

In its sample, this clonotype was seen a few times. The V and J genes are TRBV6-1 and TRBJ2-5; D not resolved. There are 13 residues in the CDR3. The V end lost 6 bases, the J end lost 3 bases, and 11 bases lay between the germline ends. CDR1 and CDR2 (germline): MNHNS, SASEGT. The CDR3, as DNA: TGTGCCAGCAGACCCGTAGGAGAAGAGACCCAGTACTTC. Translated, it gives CASRPVGEETQYF.

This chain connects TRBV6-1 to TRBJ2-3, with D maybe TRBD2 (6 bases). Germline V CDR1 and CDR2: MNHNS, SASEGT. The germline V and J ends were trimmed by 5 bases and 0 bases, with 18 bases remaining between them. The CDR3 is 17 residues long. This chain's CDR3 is CASSRGTETTSTDTQYF. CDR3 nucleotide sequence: TGTGCCAGCAGTCGCGGGACGGAAACTACTAGCACAGATACGCAGTATTTT.